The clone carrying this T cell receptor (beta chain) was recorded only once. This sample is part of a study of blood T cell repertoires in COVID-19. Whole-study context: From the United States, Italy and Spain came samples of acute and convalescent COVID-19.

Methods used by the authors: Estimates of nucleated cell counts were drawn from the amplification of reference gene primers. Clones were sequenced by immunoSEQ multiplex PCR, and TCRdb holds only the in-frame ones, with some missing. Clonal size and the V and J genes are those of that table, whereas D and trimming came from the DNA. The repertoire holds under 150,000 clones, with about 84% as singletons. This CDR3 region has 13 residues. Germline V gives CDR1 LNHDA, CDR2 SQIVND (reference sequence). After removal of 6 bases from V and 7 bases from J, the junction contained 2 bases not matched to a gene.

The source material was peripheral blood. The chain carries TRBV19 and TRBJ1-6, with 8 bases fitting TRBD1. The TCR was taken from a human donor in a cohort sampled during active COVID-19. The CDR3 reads CASRDRGNSPLHF. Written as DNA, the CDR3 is TGTGCCAGTAGAGACAGGGGAAATTCACCCCTCCACTTT.